These 25 T cell receptor beta chains originate from one sample sequenced in a study of blood T cell repertoires in COVID-19. The table came from immunoSEQ multiplex PCR; TCRdb's copy has only in-frame clones and leaves some out. The sample records under 250,000 clones, roughly four fifths being singletons. The sample comprised peripheral blood. These receptors all come from a woman between 70 and 85 years old with COVID-19, enrolled during active disease.

A few counts support this clone. The chain carries TRBV7-2 and TRBJ2-3, with 7 positions matching TRBD2. V lost 2 bases and J lost 3; bases outside the gene matches: 8. The CDR3 is 16 residues long. Germline CDR1 is SGHTA and CDR2 is FQGNSA. CDR3 region: CASSLQSGLKTDTQYF. The CDR3 DNA reads TGTGCCAGCAGCTTACAATCGGGACTAAAAACAGATACGCAGTATTTT.

V is TRBV30 and J is TRBJ1-2; 7 bases line up with TRBD1. J lost 6 bases, V lost 1 base, and 5 bases had no gene match. Germline lookup yields CDR1 GTSNPN and CDR2 SVGIG (reference sequence). This CDR3 spans 13 amino acids. The CDR3 region has the DNA TGTGCCTGGAGTGAGGGGGCCCGCGATGGCTACACCTTC. It translates to CAWSEGARDGYTF.

The chain uses TRBV25-1 and TRBJ2-3, with a tentative D call TRBD2 (6 bases). Germline CDR1 MGHDK, CDR2 SYGVNS. The V gene lost 1 base and the J gene lost 0 bases, with 14 bases spanning the gap. The CDR3 totals 17 residues. CDR3 coding DNA: TGTGCCAGCAGTGAATCGGAGGGGCTCTATAGCACAGATACGCAGTATTTT. It is translated as CASSESEGLYSTDTQYF.

The J gene is TRBJ1-2, the V gene TRBV29-1; a weak D match, TRBD1 (5 bases). Trimming shortened V by 2 bases and J by 3 bases, and 7 bases separated the two germline ends. The V gene's germline CDR1 is SQVTM and CDR2 ANQGSEA. The CDR3 covers 12 residues. The DNA of the CDR3 is TGCAGCGTTGAAACAGGTTACTATGGCTACACCTTC. Translated: CSVETGYYGYTF.

This chain connects TRBV5-1 to TRBJ1-2; a possible D gene is TRBD1 (5 bases). CDR3 length: 16 residues. V was cut by 1 base and J by 4 bases, with 17 bases left in between. Per germline, CDR1 SGHRS and CDR2 YFSETQ. The CDR3 spells CASSLLASGGGYGYTF. The DNA for the CDR3 is TGCGCCAGCAGCTTGTTGGCATCTGGGGGAGGCTATGGCTACACCTTC.

V and J are TRBV9 and TRBJ2-1; 8 nucleotides match TRBD1. This CDR3 comprises 16 residues. V was pared by 4 bases and J by 3 bases, with 9 bases of the junction left unmatched. From germline, CDR1 is SGDLS and CDR2 YYNGEE. The chain's CDR3 is CASSMSGGTLYNEQFF. CDR3 in DNA: TGTGCCAGCAGCATGTCAGGGGGCACTCTCTACAATGAGCAGTTCTTC.

This clone came up once. This chain joins TRBV28 and TRBJ2-7, with 7 nucleotides matching TRBD2. V lost 2 bases and J lost 0; bases outside the gene matches: 7. The CDR3 runs to 16 residues. Germline values: CDR1 MDHEN, CDR2 SYDVKM. The CDR3 protein is CASSLISSGLSYEQYF. The DNA of the CDR3 is TGTGCCAGCAGTTTAATCTCTAGCGGACTCTCCTACGAGCAGTACTTC.

The V call is TRBV30, the J call TRBJ1-4, with TRBD1 matching 9 bases. Germline CDR1 GTSNPN, CDR2 SVGIG (reference sequence). V lost 2 bases, J lost 8 bases, and 15 bases stayed unmatched. This CDR3 spans 17 amino acids. The DNA of the CDR3 is TGTGCCTGGAGTAGACAGTTTAGTTCGGGACAGGGAGAAAAACTGTTTTTT. This translates into CAWSRQFSSGQGEKLFF.

The chain couples TRBV7-2 to TRBJ2-7; unclear D gene. CDR3 length equals 15 residues. From germline, CDR1 is SGHTA and CDR2 FQGNSA. Trimming took off 4 bases at V and 3 bases at J, with 16 bases between the two ends. CDR3 nucleotide sequence: TGTGCCAGCAGCTCCTCTTTTACCCGGAGCTACGAGCAGTACTTC. It specifies CASSSSFTRSYEQYF.

This chain uses TRBV10-2 with TRBJ1-1; 7 positions agree with TRBD1. Germline-derived CDR1 and CDR2 are WSHSY and SAAADI. V gave up 4 bases and J gave up 4 bases; unmatched junction bases: 3. The CDR3 sequence is 13 residues long. The CDR3 region has the DNA TGCGCCAGCAGTGCAGACAGGGCCACTGAAGCTTTCTTT. Translation: CASSADRATEAFF.

The gene calls are TRBV7-9 and TRBJ2-7, with 7 positions matching TRBD1. Germline-derived CDR1 and CDR2 are SEHNR and FQNEAQ (reference sequence). Germline trimming cut 5 bases from V and 7 bases from J; bases unmatched to any gene: 11. CDR3 size: 14 residues. The CDR3 reads CASSPTGPTGEQYF. CDR3 nucleotides: TGTGCCAGCAGCCCGACAGGGCCAACTGGGGAGCAGTACTTC.

This sequence joins TRBV19 and TRBJ1-1; unclear D gene. Trimming took off 5 bases at V and 0 bases at J, with 19 bases between the two ends. There are 17 residues in the CDR3. Germline lookup yields CDR1 LNHDA and CDR2 SQIVND (reference sequence). The CDR3 loop reads CASSPSAASTLNTEAFF. The CDR3 DNA reads as TGTGCCAGTAGTCCGTCCGCGGCCAGCACTTTGAACACTGAAGCTTTCTTT.

The chain is built from TRBV11-2 and TRBJ2-7, with a tentative D call TRBD1 (5 bases). Germline V gene lookup returns CDR1 SGHAT and CDR2 FQNNGV. The CDR3 loop spans 15 amino acids. V was shortened by 2 bases and J by 4 bases, with 15 bases between the two germline ends. The CDR3, as DNA: TGTGCCAGCAGCTTACTCCCAGGGTTCCGTTACGAGCAGTACTTC. Residues: CASSLLPGFRYEQYF.

This chain links TRBV7-2 with TRBJ1-1, with D maybe TRBD1 (5 bases). CDR3 size: 14 residues. The germline V gene encodes CDR1 SGHTA and CDR2 FQGNSA. V was shortened by 0 bases and J by 1 base, with 6 bases between the two germline ends. CDR3 residues: CASSLAQGNTEAFF. The CDR3 DNA reads TGTGCCAGCAGCTTAGCCCAGGGGAACACTGAAGCTTTCTTT.

The chain has TRBV11-1 and TRBJ1-6; the D is unclear. The CDR3 covers 15 residues. Germline assignment: CDR1 SGHAT and CDR2 FQDESV (reference sequence). Trimming removed 1 base at V and 4 bases at J, with 8 bases between. CDR3 sequence: CASSLGRIYNSPLHF. In DNA form, the CDR3 reads TGTGCCAGCAGCTTAGGGCGGATTTATAATTCACCCCTCCACTTT. The variable domain in full, with the rest retrieved from reference TRBV11-1 and TRBJ1-6, is EAEVAQSPRYKITEKSQAVAFWCDPISGHATLYWYRQILGQGPELLVQFQDESVVDDSQLPKDRFSAERLKGVDSTLKIQPAELGDSAMYLCASSLGRIYNSPLHFGNGTRLTVT.

The V gene is TRBV7-9, the J gene TRBJ1-5; possible D gene TRBD1, 5 bases. Per the germline V gene, CDR1 is SEHNR and CDR2 is FQNEAQ (reference sequence). Trimming pared 5 bases from V and 2 bases from J, leaving 13 bases between. The CDR3 covers 15 residues. The CDR3: CASSQGAGRNQPQHF. CDR3 nucleotide sequence: TGTGCCAGCAGCCAAGGAGCAGGGCGCAATCAGCCCCAGCATTTT.

This rearrangement joins TRBV5-1 to TRBJ2-1, with TRBD2 matching 12 bases. The V segment lost 2 bases and the J segment 7 bases; nucleotides outside the gene matches: 7. Germline V gene lookup returns CDR1 SGHRS and CDR2 YFSETQ. The CDR3 consists of 16 residues. CDR3 in DNA: TGCGCCAGCAGCTTTGAGACTAGCGGGGGAAGAAATGAGCAGTTCTTC. Translated, it gives CASSFETSGGRNEQFF. The whole variable domain, remainder taken from reference TRBV5-1 and TRBJ2-1, is KAGVTQTPRYLIKTRGQQVTLSCSPISGHRSVSWYQQTPGQGLQFLFEYFSETQRNKGNFPGRFSGRQFSNSRSEMNVSTLELGDSALYLCASSFETSGGRNEQFFGPGTRLTVL.

The chain couples TRBV6-5 to TRBJ1-5; 7 nucleotides match TRBD1. Germline V CDR1 and CDR2: MNHEY, SVGAGI. The CDR3 sequence is 15 residues long. The V gene end was trimmed by 4 bases and the J gene end by 6 bases; junction bases not matched to a gene: 9. The CDR3 DNA is TGTGCCAGCAGTTCACGGACAGGTCGAGCTCAGCCCCAGCATTTT. Its protein product is CASSSRTGRAQPQHF.

Points on this clone: This sequence is one base from a far larger clone and is likely a read error. The chain combines TRBV7-9 with TRBJ2-1, with 9 bases aligning to TRBD2. Germline CDR1 reads SEHNR; CDR2 reads FQNEAQ (reference sequence). The CDR3 totals 15 residues. V lost 5 bases and J lost 0; bases outside the gene matches: 2. In DNA, the CDR3 is TGTGCCAGCAGCGTTAGCGGGAGCTCCTACAATGAGCAGTTCTTC. Protein: CASSVSGSSYNEQFF.

This chain joins TRBV5-1 and TRBJ2-1, with a possible D match to TRBD2 (5 bases). In germline, CDR1 is SGHRS, CDR2 YFSETQ. Trimming shortened V by 2 bases and J by 0 bases, and 9 bases separated the two germline ends. This CDR3 is 15 amino acids long. CDR3 region: CASSFIGSSYNEQFF. DNA for the CDR3: TGCGCCAGCAGCTTCATAGGGAGCTCCTACAATGAGCAGTTCTTC.

The chain joins TRBV5-1 to TRBJ1-4, with D perhaps matching TRBD1 (5 bases). Trimming removed 4 bases at V and 3 bases at J, with 16 bases between. The CDR3 has 16 residues. CDR1 and CDR2 from the germline V gene are SGHRS and YFSETQ. CDR3 in DNA: TGCGCCAGCAGCCCAGGGTCAAGGTTGGCTAATGAAAAACTGTTTTTT. This gives the protein CASSPGSRLANEKLFF.

The chain employs TRBV3-1 (or the pseudogene TRBV3-2) and TRBJ1-5; unclear D gene. This CDR3 has 13 amino acids. Looked up from germline, CDR1 is LGHDT and CDR2 is YNNKEL (reference sequence). Between the trimmed V and J ends, which lost 0 bases and 7 bases, there was a span of 7 bases. The CDR3 region has the DNA TGTGCCAGCAGCCAAGACCCTCCCCAGCCCCAGCATTTT. The encoded protein is CASSQDPPQPQHF.

The chain couples TRBV24-1 to TRBJ1-1; TRBD1 might be the D (6 bases). V was clipped by 0 bases and J by 8 bases, with 9 bases between them. The V gene's germline CDR1 is KGHDR and CDR2 SFDVKD. CDR3 length: 13 amino acids. The CDR3 region is CATSDLPGTEAFF. CDR3 DNA sequence: TGTGCCACCAGTGATTTGCCAGGGACAGAAGCTTTCTTT.

V gene TRBV24-1 combines with J gene TRBJ2-5, with a tentative D call TRBD2 (6 bases). V lost 7 bases and J lost 3, with 14 bases in between. The CDR3 has 14 amino acids. CDR1 KGHDR and CDR2 SFDVKD come from the germline V gene. Here the CDR3 reads CATSSLGGKETQYF. DNA of the CDR3: TGTGCCACCAGCTCCTTGGGGGGAAAAGAGACCCAGTACTTC.

This rearrangement joins TRBV9 to TRBJ2-1; 8 bases line up with TRBD1. V lost 0 bases and J lost 2; bases outside the gene matches: 10. This CDR3 is 18 amino acids long. The germline V gene has CDR1 SGDLS and CDR2 YYNGEE. The CDR3 here is CASSVEGFGTGPYNEQFF. CDR3 nucleotides: TGTGCCAGCAGCGTAGAGGGTTTCGGGACAGGTCCCTACAATGAGCAGTTCTTC. Using reference TRBV9 and TRBJ2-1 for the parts outside the CDR3, the full variable domain is DSGVTQTPKHLITATGQRVTLRCSPRSGDLSVYWYQQSLDQGLQFLIQYYNGEERAKGNILERFSAQQFPDLHSELNLSSLELGDSALYFCASSVEGFGTGPYNEQFFGPGTRLTVL.